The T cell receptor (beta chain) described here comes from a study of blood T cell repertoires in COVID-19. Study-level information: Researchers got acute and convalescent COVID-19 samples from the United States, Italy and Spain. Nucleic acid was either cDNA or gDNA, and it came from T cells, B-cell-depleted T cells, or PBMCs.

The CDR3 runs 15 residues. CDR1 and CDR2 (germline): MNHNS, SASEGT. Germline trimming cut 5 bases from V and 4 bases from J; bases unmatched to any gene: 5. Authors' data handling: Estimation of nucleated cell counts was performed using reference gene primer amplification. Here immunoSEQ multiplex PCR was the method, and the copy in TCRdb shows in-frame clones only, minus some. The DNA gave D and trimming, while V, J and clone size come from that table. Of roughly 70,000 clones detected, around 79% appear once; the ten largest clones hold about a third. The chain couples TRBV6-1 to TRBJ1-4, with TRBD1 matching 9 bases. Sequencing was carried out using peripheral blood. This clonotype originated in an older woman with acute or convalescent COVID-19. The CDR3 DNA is TGTGCCAGCAGTACTGGGGGACAGGGTAATGAAAAACTGTTTTTT. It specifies CASSTGGQGNEKLFF.